This T cell receptor beta chain was retrieved from a study of T cells after yellow fever vaccination. Study conclusions and caveats: Most clones from primary vaccination resurfaced after the booster (96% CD4, approximately 88% CD8). Clonotypes shared by both compartments, CD4 and CD8, made up a small share.

The CDR3 has 14 amino acids. CDR1 SGHRS and CDR2 YFSETQ come from the germline V gene. V shed 4 bases and J shed 5 bases, with 15 bases lying between them. 5'RACE template switching produced TCR cDNA carrying a universal primer site and UMIs. TCRdb recomputed calls from the 5' RACE reads with MiXCR, one row per CDR3 protein. The table lists around 65,000 distinct CDR3 sequences, 5.5% to 7.5% of them singletons. This clonotype was detected ten times or more. Its specificity is not known. The sample here was CD4+ T cells sorted from PBMCs, taken about 2 weeks after the first yellow fever vaccination. The receptor was isolated from a man aged 18 to 35 who received the YFV17D yellow fever vaccine. This chain connects TRBV5-1 to TRBJ1-1, with no clear D. The CDR3 sequence: CASSPGSRRTEAFF. DNA for the CDR3: TGCGCCAGCAGCCCGGGGTCCAGAAGGACTGAAGCTTTCTTT.